Below, one T cell receptor beta chain is given with its context. The antigen is unknown. Peripheral blood samples and lesional scalp punch biopsies were obtained from alopecia areata patients. Starting from PBMCs, sorting isolated CD4+ and CD8+ T cells. The data were obtained in a study of CD8+ T cells in alopecia areata. Regarding the study as a whole: Normal skin contains resident alphabeta T cells, and these are also sequenced in scalp samples. Higher clonality was seen in lesional scalp than in normal scalp, especially in alopecia totalis/universalis.

CDR3 length: 14 residues. In germline, CDR1 is MDHEN, CDR2 SYDVKM. V lost 8 bases, J lost 7 bases, and 21 bases lay in between. Extracted RNA was reverse transcribed, and the resulting cDNA served as sequencing template. Only in-frame clones appear in the TCRdb table, and some are missing; sequencing was by immunoSEQ multiplex PCR. The table includes just over 30,000 clones, less than 65% detected once. The chain is built from TRBV28 and TRBJ2-7; a possible D gene is TRBD1 (5 bases). The sequence derives from a human donor with alopecia areata. Sequenced: NKG2D-high CD8+ T cells sorted from blood. Written as DNA, the CDR3 is TGTGCCAGCGGTGTAACGACAGTGTACGGGGAGCAGTACTTC. It specifies CASGVTTVYGEQYF.